The 21 T cell receptor beta chains below all came from one sample that was sequenced in a study of shared clonotypes between healthy human individuals (TCRdb year 2020). To prepare the library, the immunoSEQ multiplex PCR assay was applied. TCRdb's version of the immuneACCESS table is confined to in-frame rearrangements and falls short of the full clone set. An unresolved V gene accounts for under half of the shortfall where checked; the remainder is of unknown origin. Present in this sample are about 1.5 million clones, 95% to 99% of which were seen just once. The ten largest make up roughly 0.45% of the sample. What was sequenced was naive CD4+ T cells sorted from blood. The cell subset or site tag for this specimen amounts to: CD45RA+ positively selected. The receptors originated from a man between 25 and 39 years old in good health.

About this clone: At the DNA level, this CDR3 is encoded by other sequences in the same sample as well. The chain combines TRBV28 with TRBJ2-2; 8 nucleotides align to TRBD2. CDR1 and CDR2 from the germline V gene are MDHEN and SYDVKM. CDR3 size: 15 residues. V gave up 2 bases and J gave up 1 base; unmatched junction bases: 0. CDR3 protein: CASSLSGGNTGELFF. The CDR3 bases are TGTGCCAGCAGTTTAAGCGGGGGGAACACCGGGGAGCTGTTTTTT.

The V gene is TRBV27, the J gene TRBJ1-2, with D tentatively TRBD1 (6 bases). Trimming removed 1 base at V and 10 bases at J, with 16 bases between. Germline V gene sequence: CDR1 MNHEY, CDR2 SMNVEV (reference sequence). This CDR3 has 14 amino acids. CDR3: CASSLLWAGADYTF. CDR3 in DNA: TGTGCCAGCAGTTTATTATGGGCAGGGGCGGACTACACCTTC.

The chain employs TRBV27 and TRBJ2-7; D may correspond to TRBD1 or TRBD2 (7 bases each). The CDR3 has 14 residues. The germline V gene has CDR1 MNHEY and CDR2 SMNVEV (reference sequence). Trimming removed 2 bases from V and 5 bases from J, with 13 bases in between. The CDR3 DNA sequence: TGTGCCAGCAGTTTAGTGGGAGGGGGCGACGAGCAGTACTTC. It encodes CASSLVGGGDEQYF.

The chain employs TRBV19 and TRBJ1-2; D may be TRBD1 (6 bases). The germline gives CDR1 LNHDA, CDR2 SQIVND (reference sequence). V lost 6 bases to trimming and J lost 2 bases, with 16 bases between them. The CDR3 spans 15 residues. The CDR3 region has the DNA TGTGCCAGTAGCTGGGGGGGGGCCGCGAACTATGGCTACACCTTC. Translated: CASSWGGAANYGYTF. Together with reference TRBV19 and TRBJ1-2, the CDR3 gives the full variable domain: DGGITQSPKYLFRKEGQNVTLSCEQNLNHDAMYWYRQDPGQGLRLIYYSQIVNDFQKGDIAEGYSVSREKKESFPLTVTSAQKNPTAFYLCASSWGGAANYGYTFGSGTRLTVV.

The chain has TRBV4-1 and TRBJ2-7; D ambiguous. Germline CDR1 is MGHRA and CDR2 is YSYEKL. The CDR3 has 16 residues. Trimming cost V 1 base and J 2 bases, with 15 bases left between them. The CDR3 loop is CASSQVERGPPYEQYF. In nucleotides, the CDR3 is TGCGCCAGCAGCCAAGTCGAACGAGGCCCCCCCTACGAGCAGTACTTC.

This rearrangement joins TRBV6-5 to TRBJ1-2; D not certain. The V gene lost 0 bases and the J gene lost 1 base, with 12 bases spanning the gap. The CDR3 consists of 16 residues. Germline values: CDR1 MNHEY, CDR2 SVGAGI. CDR3 protein: CASSYSSGILNYGYTF. The CDR3 bases are TGTGCCAGCAGTTACTCGAGCGGGATCCTTAACTATGGCTACACCTTC.

For the CDR3, the DNA is TGTGCCAGCAGTGAACCGAACGACCCGGATGGCTACACCTTC. Translated: CASSEPNDPDGYTF. The chain carries TRBV25-1 and TRBJ1-2, with no clear D. This CDR3 is built from 14 residues. CDR1 is MGHDK and CDR2 is SYGVNS in the germline V gene. Trimming took off 2 bases at V and 6 bases at J, with 13 bases between the two ends.

The chain is built from TRBV20-1 and TRBJ2-7; D remains ambiguous. The V end was cut by 0 bases, the J end by 10 bases, with 10 bases between. CDR1 is DFQATT and CDR2 is SNEGSKA in the germline V gene (reference sequence). The CDR3 covers 11 residues. This CDR3 is CSAREGTPQYF. The CDR3 bases are TGCAGTGCTAGAGAAGGCACTCCCCAGTACTTC.

The chain combines TRBV30 with TRBJ1-5; TRBD1 aligns across 9 bases. CDR1 and CDR2 from the germline V gene are GTSNPN and SVGIG (reference sequence). The CDR3 has 14 amino acids. The ends lost 2 bases at V and 6 bases at J; junction bases unmatched: 5. The CDR3 bases are TGTGCCTGGAGTACGGGACAGGGCAGTCAGCCCCAGCATTTT. This sequence encodes CAWSTGQGSQPQHF.

This chain uses TRBV7-9 with TRBJ1-5; TRBD1 matches at 9 bases. CDR1 and CDR2 (germline): SEHNR, FQNEAQ (reference sequence). V was pared by 6 bases and J by 7 bases, with 10 bases of the junction left unmatched. CDR3 length: 15 amino acids. The CDR3 region is CASRPPGQGEQPQHF. DNA of the CDR3: TGTGCCAGCAGGCCACCGGGACAGGGCGAACAGCCCCAGCATTTT.

This rearrangement joins TRBV6-4 to TRBJ2-1, with 12 bases that match TRBD2. Trimming at V came to 2 bases and at J to 6 bases, leaving 11 bases not matched to a gene. Germline loops: CDR1 MRHNA, CDR2 SNTAGT. The CDR3 contains 18 residues. This CDR3 reads CASSDTFLLAGGPNEQFF. CDR3 coding DNA: TGTGCCAGCAGTGACACCTTTTTGCTAGCGGGAGGGCCCAATGAGCAGTTCTTC.

On this clone: The same CDR3 can be traced to other DNA sequences in this sample. This chain joins TRBV9 and TRBJ2-7, with D maybe TRBD2 (6 bases). The germline V gene has CDR1 SGDLS and CDR2 YYNGEE. This CDR3 has 14 amino acids. Trimming took 2 bases from V and 0 from J, leaving 9 bases between them. The CDR3 nucleotides are TGTGCCAGCAGCGTTAGCGGTAACTCCTACGAGCAGTACTTC. It codes for CASSVSGNSYEQYF.

The chain has TRBV7-6 and TRBJ2-1; tentative D call: TRBD1 (5 bases). V was trimmed by 4 bases and J by 5 bases, leaving 15 bases between them. Germline loops: CDR1 SGHVS, CDR2 FNYEAQ. CDR3 length: 15 residues. The CDR3 DNA follows: TGTGCCAGCAGCTCGCCCCCTCAGGGTAACAATGAGCAGTTCTTC. It specifies CASSSPPQGNNEQFF.

The rearrangement joins TRBV4-2 to TRBJ2-3, with 8 bases fitting TRBD2. Germline lookup yields CDR1 LGHNA and CDR2 YNFKEQ. Germline trimming cut 3 bases from V and 4 bases from J; bases unmatched to any gene: 18. The CDR3 covers 19 residues. The CDR3: CASSQFPPQSGRRADTQYF. The DNA for the CDR3 is TGTGCCAGCAGCCAGTTCCCCCCACAAAGCGGGAGACGGGCAGATACGCAGTATTTT.

The CDR3 DNA follows: TGTGCCAGCAGGAGAACCAGGGGGCATGAGACCCAGTACTTC. It specifies CASRRTRGHETQYF. V gene TRBV6-1 combines with J gene TRBJ2-5; TRBD1 matches at 8 bases. The junction had 8 bases not matched to a gene; V was cut back by 6 bases and J by 5 bases. The CDR3 has 14 residues. The germline gives CDR1 MNHNS, CDR2 SASEGT.

This rearrangement joins TRBV25-1 to TRBJ1-3; D gene unclear. Germline V CDR1 and CDR2: MGHDK, SYGVNS. The CDR3 totals 11 residues. The V end lost 2 bases, the J end lost 14 bases, and 10 bases lay between the germline ends. CDR3 sequence reads: CASSEGLRLYF. CDR3 bases: TGTGCCAGCAGTGAAGGGCTGAGGTTATATTTT.

This clone was found once. V usage is TRBV5-8 and J usage is TRBJ2-2; TRBD1 matches 9 bases. Germline loops: CDR1 SGHTS, CDR2 YDEGEE. This CDR3 comprises 15 residues. After removal of 6 bases from V and 0 bases from J, the junction contained 3 bases not matched to a gene. The chain's CDR3 is CASTRTGANTGELFF. The CDR3 DNA sequence: TGTGCCAGCACCCGGACAGGGGCGAACACCGGGGAGCTGTTTTTT.

To note about this clone: The sample contains more than one DNA sequence encoding this CDR3. This rearrangement joins TRBV11-2 to TRBJ1-5; D not certain. The CDR3 is 14 amino acids. Trimming removed 1 base at V and 4 bases at J, with 8 bases between. Germline CDR1 reads SGHAT; CDR2 reads FQNNGV. Here the CDR3 reads CASSLAGRNQPQHF. CDR3 nucleotide sequence: TGTGCCAGCAGCTTAGCAGGTCGGAATCAGCCCCAGCATTTT.

The chain combines TRBV7-9 with TRBJ2-5; unclear D gene. Looked up from germline, CDR1 is SEHNR and CDR2 is FQNEAQ (reference sequence). V gave up 5 bases and J gave up 6 bases, with 10 bases separating them. The CDR3 spans 12 residues. CDR3 protein: CASSDPPKTQYF. CDR3 bases: TGTGCCAGCAGCGACCCTCCTAAGACCCAGTACTTC.

The chain joins TRBV11-3 to TRBJ2-1, with TRBD1 as a possible D gene (5 bases). Trimming left V 4 bases short and J 12 bases short, with 13 bases between. Germline V gene lookup returns CDR1 SGHNT and CDR2 YENEEA. CDR3 length: 12 residues. This CDR3 reads CASSSQGRVQFF. The CDR3 nucleotides read TGTGCCAGCAGCTCCCAGGGTCGAGTGCAGTTCTTC.

The V gene is TRBV5-4, the J gene TRBJ2-3, with 15 nucleotides matching TRBD2. There are 16 residues in the CDR3. V lost 2 bases and J lost 6; bases outside the gene matches: 4. Germline V gives CDR1 SGHNT, CDR2 YYREEE (reference sequence). CDR3 loop: CASSLGLAGGQDTQYF. The CDR3 coding sequence is TGTGCCAGCAGCTTAGGACTAGCGGGAGGGCAGGATACGCAGTATTTT.